These 32 T cell receptor beta chains came from one sample sequenced in a study of blood T cell repertoires in COVID-19. Clones were sequenced by immunoSEQ multiplex PCR, and TCRdb holds only the in-frame ones, with some missing. This table holds around 250,000 clones, more than 80% found once. The specimen sequenced was PBMCs or T cells enriched from blood (not recorded which). These receptors were obtained from a man between 45 and 60 years old who had been exposed to COVID-19.

CDR3 amino acids: CASSLEASGGLTTETQYF. CDR3 sequence (DNA): TGCGCCAGCAGCTTGGAGGCTAGCGGGGGGCTGACAACAGAGACCCAGTACTTC. This chain connects TRBV5-1 to TRBJ2-5; 11 positions agree with TRBD2. The CDR3 has 18 amino acids. V was pared by 0 bases and J by 4 bases, with 11 bases of the junction left unmatched. CDR1 is SGHRS, CDR2 YFSETQ, per germline.

The V call is TRBV5-1, the J call TRBJ1-1, with TRBD1 matching over 8 bases. The CDR3 contains 15 residues. V gave up 6 bases and J gave up 1 base; unmatched junction bases: 8. Germline V gene data show CDR1 as SGHRS and CDR2 as YFSETQ. DNA of the CDR3: TGCGCCAGCACAAAAACGGACAGGGCGAACACTGAAGCTTTCTTT. Its protein product is CASTKTDRANTEAFF.

This chain uses TRBV5-1 with TRBJ1-2, with D possibly matching TRBD1 (5 bases). The CDR3 spans 15 residues. Deletions cut 3 bases from V and 0 bases from J, with 12 bases between. Germline lookup yields CDR1 SGHRS and CDR2 YFSETQ. This chain's CDR3 is CASSSARDSNYGYTF. In nucleotides, the CDR3 is TGCGCCAGCAGCTCGGCCAGGGACTCTAACTATGGCTACACCTTC.

V and J are TRBV5-4 and TRBJ2-7; possibly TRBD1 for D (5 bases). V dropped 1 base and J dropped 3 bases, with 8 bases sitting between them. In germline, CDR1 is SGHNT, CDR2 YYREEE (reference sequence). This CDR3 is built from 13 residues. The CDR3: CASSLSGLYEQYV. The CDR3 DNA is TGTGCCAGCAGCTTGTCAGGGCTCTACGAGCAGTACGTC.

The gene calls are TRBV9 and TRBJ1-2, with D perhaps TRBD1 (6 bases). The CDR3 is 16 amino acids. Germline values: CDR1 SGDLS, CDR2 YYNGEE. The V and J ends lost 4 bases and 8 bases respectively, with 24 bases between them. Here the CDR3 DNA reads TGTGCCAGCAGCCCCAGGGCCGATGGGGGCGCGAACGGCTACACCTTC. Translated, it gives CASSPRADGGANGYTF.

In regard to this clone: Other DNA sequences from this sample encode an identical CDR3 as well. This sequence joins TRBV12-3 or TRBV12-4 and TRBJ1-2; 7 bases line up with TRBD1. With 4 bases clipped from V and 8 bases from J, the junction kept 1 base outside the gene matches. The CDR3 runs to 11 residues. CDR3 DNA: TGTGCCAGCAGTTACAGGGGCGGCTACACCTTC. It codes for CASSYRGGYTF.

The J gene is TRBJ2-5, the V gene TRBV11-2; 9 positions match TRBD2. Germline V gene lookup returns CDR1 SGHAT and CDR2 FQNNGV. This CDR3 spans 15 amino acids. V lost 5 bases, J lost 7 bases, and 11 bases stayed unmatched. Written as DNA, the CDR3 is TGTGCCAGCAGCCCACTGGGCGGGGGGGTAGGGACCCAGTACTTC. This encodes CASSPLGGGVGTQYF. The whole variable domain, filled in from reference TRBV11-2 and TRBJ2-5, reads EAGVAQSPRYKIIEKRQSVAFWCNPISGHATLYWYQQILGQGPKLLIQFQNNGVVDDSQLPKDRFSAERLKGVDSTLKIQPAKLEDSAVYLCASSPLGGGVGTQYFGPGTRLLVL.

The V gene is TRBV3-1 (or the pseudogene TRBV3-2), the J gene TRBJ1-2, with D possibly matching TRBD1 (5 bases). Germline CDR1 and CDR2: LGHDT and YNNKEL (reference sequence). Trimming took off 6 bases at V and 8 bases at J, with 16 bases between the two ends. The CDR3 has 13 residues. This CDR3 reads CASSSTGFGGYTF. The DNA of the CDR3 is TGTGCCAGCAGTTCTACAGGCTTCGGGGGCTACACCTTC.

The chain couples TRBV18 to TRBJ1-1, with no clear D. CDR1 KGHSH and CDR2 LQKENI come from the germline V gene. V was shortened by 3 bases and J by 4 bases, with 12 bases between the two germline ends. The CDR3 has 14 amino acids. The CDR3 DNA reads as TGTGCCAGCTCACCTCGGGGAGAGGTCACTGAAGCTTTCTTT. Translation gives CASSPRGEVTEAFF.

The chain links TRBV9 to TRBJ1-1, with a possible D match to TRBD1 (5 bases). The CDR3 loop spans 16 amino acids. V lost 2 bases, J lost 0 bases, and 14 bases lay in between. Germline V gene data show CDR1 as SGDLS and CDR2 as YYNGEE. The CDR3 loop is CASSVGQTTMNTEAFF. CDR3 DNA sequence: TGTGCCAGCAGCGTGGGGCAGACCACAATGAACACTGAAGCTTTCTTT.

This rearrangement joins TRBV7-3 to TRBJ2-1, with TRBD2 matching 11 bases. In germline, CDR1 is SGHTA, CDR2 FQGTGA. V lost 3 bases to trimming and J lost 0 bases; unmatched junction nucleotides: 16. The CDR3 contains 21 residues. The CDR3 loop is CASSLGASGRSWRSSYNEQFF. The CDR3 coding sequence is TGTGCCAGCAGCTTGGGGGCTAGCGGGAGGTCTTGGAGAAGCTCCTACAATGAGCAGTTCTTC. Full variable domain (missing parts from reference TRBV7-3 and TRBJ2-1): GAGVSQTPSNKVTEKGKYVELRCDPISGHTALYWYRQSLGQGPEFLIYFQGTGAADDSGLPNDRFFAVRPEGSVSTLKIQRTERGDSAVYLCASSLGASGRSWRSSYNEQFFGPGTRLTVL.

The V and J genes are TRBV9 and TRBJ2-7; 8 nucleotides line up with TRBD1. Trimming removed 0 bases from V and 7 bases from J; junction bases left unmatched: 6. Germline V gives CDR1 SGDLS, CDR2 YYNGEE. The CDR3 runs to 14 residues. The CDR3 DNA reads TGTGCCAGCAGCGTAGGACAGGGGAACTTTGAGCAGTACTTC. Translated, it gives CASSVGQGNFEQYF.

This chain joins TRBV5-5 and TRBJ1-2; D is undetermined. Trimming stripped 0 bases from V and 8 bases from J, with 17 bases between. Germline V CDR1 and CDR2: SGHKS, YYEKEE (reference sequence). This CDR3 has 15 amino acids. The CDR3 bases are TGTGCCAGCAGCTTGGACAGTGGTACAGCAGGAGGCTACACCTTC. It is translated as CASSLDSGTAGGYTF.

V is TRBV19 and J is TRBJ1-4; a possible D gene is TRBD1 (5 bases). From germline, CDR1 is LNHDA and CDR2 SQIVND (reference sequence). V was cut by 5 bases and J by 0 bases, with 13 bases left in between. This CDR3 is built from 16 residues. DNA of the CDR3: TGTGCCAGTAGTGCCCGAGGAGGGGCAACTAATGAAAAACTGTTTTTT. Translation: CASSARGGATNEKLFF.

The chain links TRBV24-1 to TRBJ2-5; D is unresolved. CDR1 and CDR2 from the germline V gene are KGHDR and SFDVKD. Trimming shortened V by 1 base and J by 2 bases, and 4 bases separated the two germline ends. The CDR3 runs 13 residues. CDR3 region: CATSDFGQETQYF. CDR3 bases: TGTGCCACCAGTGATTTCGGTCAAGAGACCCAGTACTTC.

The rearrangement uses TRBV29-1 and TRBJ1-1; perhaps TRBD1 as D (5 bases). The V gene lost 4 bases and the J gene lost 4 bases, with 13 bases spanning the gap. CDR3 length equals 13 residues. CDR1 is SQVTM, CDR2 ANQGSEA, per germline. In DNA form, the CDR3 reads TGCAGCGTTGGGGGGACTTTGGCCACTGAAGCTTTCTTT. Translation gives CSVGGTLATEAFF.

The rearrangement links TRBV5-1 to TRBJ1-5, with 7 bases lining up with TRBD1. V lost 0 bases to trimming and J lost 3 bases; unmatched junction nucleotides: 6. The CDR3 is 16 residues long. Germline assignment: CDR1 SGHRS and CDR2 YFSETQ. The CDR3 protein is CASSLEAGGPNQPQHF. CDR3 nucleotides: TGCGCCAGCAGCTTGGAGGCAGGGGGTCCCAATCAGCCCCAGCATTTT.

V usage is TRBV6-5 and J usage is TRBJ2-7; 8 positions agree with TRBD2. The CDR3 extends over 16 amino acids. V was pared by 4 bases and J by 2 bases, with 10 bases of the junction left unmatched. Germline V gene sequence: CDR1 MNHEY, CDR2 SVGAGI. The CDR3 nucleotides are TGTGCCAGCAGTTCCCCCGGGACTAGGGTTCCCTACGAGCAGTACTTC. Its protein product is CASSSPGTRVPYEQYF.

V usage is TRBV5-1 and J usage is TRBJ2-1; 7 bases match TRBD2. CDR1 is SGHRS and CDR2 is YFSETQ in the germline V gene. The CDR3 is 14 residues long. V gave up 2 bases and J gave up 5 bases; unmatched junction bases: 4. This chain's CDR3 is CASSFPGGDNEQFF. DNA of the CDR3: TGCGCCAGCAGCTTTCCGGGGGGTGACAATGAGCAGTTCTTC.

The chain uses TRBV5-6 and TRBJ1-1, with D possibly matching TRBD1 (5 bases). The CDR3 loop spans 14 amino acids. Germline assignment: CDR1 SGHDT and CDR2 YYEEEE. The V end lost 0 bases, the J end lost 4 bases, and 10 bases lay between the germline ends. The CDR3 DNA is TGTGCCAGCAGCTTGGAGCCGGGGGGCACTGAAGCTTTCTTT. It is translated as CASSLEPGGTEAFF.

The CDR3 sequence is CASSLPTGGQETQYF. Written as DNA, the CDR3 is TGCGCCAGCAGCCTCCCTACAGGGGGCCAAGAGACCCAGTACTTC. The chain joins TRBV5-1 to TRBJ2-5, with 8 bases matching TRBD1. V was clipped by 4 bases and J by 1 base; unmatched bases: 6. Germline loops: CDR1 SGHRS, CDR2 YFSETQ. The CDR3 sequence is 15 residues long.

CDR3 DNA sequence: TGTGCCAGCAGCATGGGACAGGGGCGTAGCTATGGCTACACCTTC. It encodes CASSMGQGRSYGYTF. V is TRBV5-4 and J is TRBJ1-2; 10 positions match TRBD1. CDR1 and CDR2 (germline): SGHNT, YYREEE (reference sequence). The V and J ends lost 4 bases and 4 bases, in that order; junction bases with no gene match: 7. This CDR3 comprises 15 residues.

The chain is built from TRBV28 and TRBJ2-6; 8 bases map to TRBD1. The CDR3 length is 15 residues. Germline lookup yields CDR1 MDHEN and CDR2 SYDVKM. With 3 bases clipped from V and 3 bases from J, the junction kept 1 base outside the gene matches. The CDR3 sequence: CASSLGQDGANVLTF. In nucleotides, the CDR3 is TGTGCCAGCAGTTTGGGACAGGATGGGGCCAACGTCCTGACTTTC. Looking up the rest from reference TRBV28 and TRBJ2-6 gives the full variable domain: DVKVTQSSRYLVKRTGEKVFLECVQDMDHENMFWYRQDPGLGLRLIYFSYDVKMKEKGDIPEGYSVSREKKERFSLILESASTNQTSMYLCASSLGQDGANVLTFGAGSRLTVL.

The chain links TRBV19 to TRBJ2-4; perhaps TRBD2 as D (7 bases). Trimming removed 8 bases at V and 8 bases at J, with 28 bases between. The CDR3 loop spans 17 amino acids. The germline V gene encodes CDR1 LNHDA and CDR2 SQIVND (reference sequence). CDR3 protein: CASRRFKARGGDHIQYF. The CDR3 DNA reads as TGTGCCAGTCGTAGGTTCAAAGCCAGGGGAGGGGATCACATTCAGTACTTC.

Here the CDR3 DNA reads TGTGCCAGCGGAGGGGGGACTAGATGGCCTTCGCAGACCCAGTACTTC. Its translation: CASGGGTRWPSQTQYF. This chain connects TRBV27 to TRBJ2-5, with 8 positions matching TRBD2. CDR3 length equals 16 residues. V was clipped by 8 bases and J by 6 bases; unmatched bases: 17. Germline CDR1 is MNHEY and CDR2 is SMNVEV (reference sequence).

The chain employs TRBV4-1 and TRBJ1-6; D is uncertain. Trimming stripped 1 base from V and 1 base from J, with 8 bases between. Looked up from germline, CDR1 is MGHRA and CDR2 is YSYEKL. The CDR3 has 16 residues. CDR3 region: CASSQVGRSYNSPLHF. CDR3 in DNA: TGCGCCAGCAGCCAAGTTGGCAGATCCTATAATTCACCCCTCCACTTT.

The rearrangement links TRBV21-1 to TRBJ2-1; the D call in the table, TRBD2, was not verified against the DNA. TRBV21-1 is recorded as a pseudogene. CDR3 length: 19 amino acids. The CDR3 here is CASSKGKAPSGSGYNEQFF. CDR3 DNA: TGTGCCAGCAGCAAAGGGAAGGCTCCTAGCGGGAGTGGCTACAATGAGCAGTTCTTC.

In its sample, this clone was seen a few times. The rearrangement uses TRBV6-2 or TRBV6-3 and TRBJ2-7; D remains unclear. Germline V gene data show CDR1 as MNHEY and CDR2 as SVGEGT. This CDR3 has 14 residues. The V end was cut by 2 bases, the J end by 4 bases, with 12 bases between. The CDR3, as DNA: TGTGCCAGCAGTTACCTAGGCCGAAATTACGAGCAGTACTTC. Translated: CASSYLGRNYEQYF.

The chain joins TRBV14 to TRBJ2-1; D might be TRBD1 (5 bases). CDR1 and CDR2 from the germline V gene are SGHDN and FVKESK. The CDR3 sequence is 14 residues long. Trimming stripped 1 base from V and 9 bases from J, with 13 bases between. The chain's CDR3 is CASSQVSRVSEQFF. CDR3 sequence (DNA): TGTGCCAGCAGCCAAGTCAGCAGGGTCAGTGAGCAGTTCTTC.

The J gene is TRBJ2-1, the V gene TRBV18; a possible D gene is TRBD2 (5 bases). There are 14 residues in the CDR3. Looked up from germline, CDR1 is KGHSH and CDR2 is LQKENI. Trimming cost V 0 bases and J 7 bases, with 10 bases left between them. The CDR3, as DNA: TGTGCCAGCTCACCACCGAGGGTGATGAATGAGCAGTTCTTC. Amino acid sequence: CASSPPRVMNEQFF.

In this sample, this clone turned up once. Other DNA sequences in the same sample also yield this CDR3. V usage is TRBV2 and J usage is TRBJ1-5; 7 bases map to TRBD1. CDR1 and CDR2 from the germline V gene are SNHLY and FYNNEI. J was trimmed by 4 bases and V by 6 bases; bases with no gene match: 6. The CDR3 consists of 14 residues. CDR3 bases: TGTGCCAGCAGCCGGGACAGAGGAAATCAGCCCCAGCATTTT. The encoded protein is CASSRDRGNQPQHF.

The chain is built from TRBV5-1 and TRBJ1-5, with unresolved D. The CDR3 runs 13 residues. V lost 0 bases, J lost 5 bases, and 6 bases lay in between. The germline V gene encodes CDR1 SGHRS and CDR2 YFSETQ. The CDR3 bases are TGCGCCAGCAGCTTGGTCCCAGATCAGCCCCAGCATTTT. The encoded protein is CASSLVPDQPQHF.